This T cell receptor beta chain stems from a study of CD8+ T cells in alopecia areata. V lost 4 bases and J 2 bases, leaving 12 bases between the germline ends. The germline V gene encodes CDR1 SQVTM and CDR2 ANQGSEA. The CDR3 runs to 13 residues. Sequencing used cDNA as its template, made by extracting RNA and reverse transcribing it. This table comes from immunoSEQ multiplex PCR, and its TCRdb copy is limited to in-frame clones, with some not included. The sample consists of some 170,000 clones, around 64% of them appearing once. The table lists this clone with a few counts. Peripheral blood samples and lesional scalp punch biopsies were obtained from alopecia areata patients.

This sequence was found in a human donor with alopecia areata. The chain has TRBV29-1 and TRBJ2-7; D may match TRBD1 or TRBD2 (5 bases each). The source material was CD8+ T cells sorted from blood, sampled at week 0. The CDR3 loop is CSVVEGHPYEQYF. For the CDR3, the DNA is TGCAGCGTTGTAGAGGGGCACCCCTACGAGCAGTACTTC.